These 18 T cell receptor beta chains came from one sample sequenced in a study of T cells in Graves' hyperthyroidism and ophthalmopathy. RNA transcripts provided the source from which TCR beta CDR3 regions were amplified. Researchers ran a first-round RT-PCR on the TCR CDR3 using the HTBI primer set. MiXCR, run by TCRdb on the multiplex PCR reads, gives a single entry per CDR3 protein. Of about 47,000 distinct CDR3 sequences in the sample, around 55% were seen once. The sequenced material came from peripheral blood or thyroid tissue (not recorded which). Receptors were obtained from a man aged 18 to 35 with Graves' hyperthyroidism.

This chain connects TRBV10-3 to TRBJ1-6; 8 positions match TRBD1. The V gene's germline CDR1 is ENHRY and CDR2 SYGVKD. J lost 10 bases, V lost 2 bases, and 4 bases had no gene match. The CDR3 has 14 amino acids. The CDR3 is CAISEDRGRSPLHF. The CDR3 DNA is TGTGCCATCAGTGAGGACAGGGGCCGGTCACCCCTCCACTTT.

This clonotype was counted ten times or more. This chain joins TRBV20-1 and TRBJ1-6; TRBD1 might be the D (6 bases). Looked up from germline, CDR1 is DFQATT and CDR2 is SNEGSKA (reference sequence). V dropped 6 bases and J dropped 3 bases, with 15 bases sitting between them. The CDR3 extends over 15 amino acids. The CDR3 loop is CSALLTGDYNSPLHF. Written as DNA, the CDR3 is TGCAGTGCCCTTCTGACAGGAGACTATAATTCACCCCTCCACTTT.

Turning to this clonotype: No conserved phenylalanine or tryptophan ends this CDR3, so it is likely a read error. The chain combines TRBV10-2 with TRBJ2-5, with 7 bases lining up with TRBD2. V shed 6 bases and J 4 bases; nucleotides not matched to a gene: 2. This CDR3 is 12 amino acids long. The germline CDR1 and CDR2 sequences are WSHSY and SAAADI. In nucleotides, the CDR3 is TGCGCCAGCAGCATAGCGGGAGAGACCCAGTACCTC. This translates into CASSIAGETQYL.

This clonotype was counted at least ten times. The rearrangement links TRBV27 to TRBJ2-6; D unclear. The CDR3 loop spans 15 amino acids. Germline CDR1 is MNHEY and CDR2 is SMNVEV (reference sequence). The V end lost 7 bases, the J end lost 0 bases, and 10 bases lay between the germline ends. The CDR3, as DNA: TGTGCCAGCAAATCGACTCGCTCTGGGGCCAACGTCCTGACTTTC. Residues: CASKSTRSGANVLTF.

The CDR3 reads CAITALLGSGNTIYF. The CDR3 DNA sequence: TGTGCCATCACCGCCCTGCTCGGCTCTGGAAACACCATATATTTT. The rearrangement joins TRBV10-3 to TRBJ1-3; D not certain. CDR3 length: 15 amino acids. Germline-derived CDR1 and CDR2 are ENHRY and SYGVKD. Deletions cut 7 bases from V and 0 bases from J, with 13 bases between.

This clonotype was counted many times. This may come from a read error, since a much larger clone is one base off. This chain uses TRBV24-1 with TRBJ2-2; the D call may be TRBD1 or TRBD2 (7 bases each). This CDR3 region has 13 residues. The V gene's germline CDR1 is KGHDR and CDR2 SFDVKD. CDR3 in amino acids: CATRTGVRGGLFF. The CDR3 DNA reads as TGTGCCACCCGGACAGGAGTTCGCGGGGGGCTGTTTTTT.

The rearrangement links TRBV29-1 to TRBJ2-7; 7 bases align to TRBD2. Germline-derived CDR1 and CDR2 are SQVTM and ANQGSEA. The CDR3 loop spans 12 amino acids. V trimming: 5 bases; J trimming: 5 bases; junction bases outside the gene matches: 6. CDR3 nucleotides: TGCAGCGTTACGCGCGGGGGAGACGAGCAGTACTTC. Protein: CSVTRGGDEQYF.

V and J are TRBV2 and TRBJ1-6; the match to TRBD1 covers 8 bases. CDR3 length: 15 amino acids. Per the germline V gene, CDR1 is SNHLY and CDR2 is FYNNEI. After removal of 7 bases from V and 5 bases from J, the junction contained 7 bases not matched to a gene. As DNA, the CDR3 is TGTGCCAGCAACCCCACAGGGGGGGATAATTCACCCCTCCACTTT. This codes for CASNPTGGDNSPLHF.

This clonotype was picked up many times. V and J are TRBV5-5 and TRBJ2-7, with no clear D. This CDR3 is built from 18 residues. The germline gives CDR1 SGHKS, CDR2 YYEKEE (reference sequence). Trimming took off 4 bases at V and 0 bases at J, with 23 bases between the two ends. Here the CDR3 reads CASSPTAGVGPNSYEQYF. CDR3 bases: TGTGCCAGCAGCCCTACGGCCGGTGTGGGCCCTAACTCCTACGAGCAGTACTTC.

On this clonotype: At one of its ends the junction is not consistent with the germline gene, which may arise from a read error. The rearrangement uses TRBV15 and TRBJ1-4, with D uncertain. Germline V gives CDR1 LNHNV, CDR2 YYDKDF (reference sequence). CDR3 length equals 12 residues. CDR3 DNA: TGTGCCACCAGCAGAGAAGGTAAAAAACTTTTTTTT. It encodes CATSREGKKLFF.

The chain employs TRBV19 and TRBJ1-1; D is unclear. Per germline, CDR1 LNHDA and CDR2 SQIVND (reference sequence). CDR3 size: 13 residues. V was shortened by 6 bases and J by 0 bases, with 8 bases between the two germline ends. The CDR3 spells CASSFSLNTEAFF. In nucleotides, the CDR3 is TGTGCCAGTAGCTTCAGCTTGAACACTGAAGCTTTCTTT.

This clonotype was recorded many times. The chain is built from TRBV3-1 and TRBJ2-6; a weak D match, TRBD1 (6 bases). Germline V CDR1 and CDR2: LGHDT, YNNKEL (reference sequence). With 7 bases removed from V and 0 bases from J, the gap between germline ends came to 13 bases. This CDR3 comprises 16 residues. The CDR3 DNA reads TGTGCCAGCACCACTACAGGGCTCTCTGGGGCCAACGTCCTGACTTTC. Protein: CASTTTGLSGANVLTF.

Concerning this clonotype: Its ends do not fully match the called genes, so a read error is possible. The chain is built from TRBV7-8 and TRBJ1-1; D is uncertain. Germline V gene data show CDR1 as SGHVS and CDR2 as FQNEAQ. The CDR3 contains 11 residues. CDR3 bases: TGTGCCAGCAGCGTAGCGTATATGGCTTTCTTT. The encoded protein is CASSVAYMAFF.

This clonotype was seen repeatedly, ten times or more. V usage is TRBV6-2 or TRBV6-3 and J usage is TRBJ1-5; D call uncertain. There are 15 residues in the CDR3. V was clipped by 2 bases and J by 5 bases, with 13 bases between them. Per the germline V gene, CDR1 is MNHEY and CDR2 is SVGEGT. The CDR3 region is CASSYTRTYYQPQHF. CDR3 bases: TGTGCCAGCAGTTACACACGAACTTACTATCAGCCCCAGCATTTT.

In the case of this clonotype: A much larger clone lies one base from this, so it may be a read error. The J gene is TRBJ2-3, the V gene TRBV2, with D perhaps TRBD1 (6 bases). The length of the CDR3 is 14 residues. V shed 8 bases and J shed 8 bases, with 20 bases lying between them. Germline CDR1 SNHLY, CDR2 FYNNEI. The CDR3 reads CASSPTVGAGTQYF. The CDR3 DNA sequence: TGTGCCAGCTCACCAACTGTGGGGGCAGGTACGCAGTATTTT. Drawing the rest from reference TRBV2 and TRBJ2-3, the complete variable domain is EPEVTQTPSHQVTQMGQEVILRCVPISNHLYFYWYRQILGQKVEFLVSFYNNEISEKSEIFDDQFSVERPDGSNFTLKIRSTKLEDSAMYFCASSPTVGAGTQYFGPGTRLTVL.

On this clonotype: The CDR3 ends on some other residue instead of the conserved phenylalanine or tryptophan, so this is likely a read error. Because the CDR3's place on the DNA is in doubt, the DNA is left out and the CDR3 is given as listed by TCRdb. The chain is built from TRBV7-9 and TRBJ1-4; the table's TRBD1 call for D was not verified on the DNA. Looked up from germline, CDR1 is SEHNR and CDR2 is FQNEAQ (reference sequence). From its first to its last residue, the CDR3 has 10 amino acids. CDR3: CASSQTGGIY.

This clonotype was detected ten times or more. The chain combines TRBV29-1 with TRBJ2-7; possibly TRBD2 for D (6 bases). The V end lost 6 bases, the J end lost 7 bases, and 16 bases lay between the germline ends. Germline CDR1 SQVTM, CDR2 ANQGSEA. The length of the CDR3 is 12 residues. In DNA form, the CDR3 reads TGCAGCGTGAGGCCCGGGAGTAGTGAGCAGTACTTC. This encodes CSVRPGSSEQYF.

This clonotype was found many times. The V and J genes are TRBV28 and TRBJ2-2; no firm D call. Germline-derived CDR1 and CDR2 are MDHEN and SYDVKM. The CDR3 runs 15 residues. V was pared by 7 bases and J by 3 bases, with 15 bases between. CDR3 sequence: CASKGLVLDTGELFF. As DNA, the CDR3 is TGTGCCAGCAAGGGCCTAGTTCTAGACACCGGGGAGCTGTTTTTT.